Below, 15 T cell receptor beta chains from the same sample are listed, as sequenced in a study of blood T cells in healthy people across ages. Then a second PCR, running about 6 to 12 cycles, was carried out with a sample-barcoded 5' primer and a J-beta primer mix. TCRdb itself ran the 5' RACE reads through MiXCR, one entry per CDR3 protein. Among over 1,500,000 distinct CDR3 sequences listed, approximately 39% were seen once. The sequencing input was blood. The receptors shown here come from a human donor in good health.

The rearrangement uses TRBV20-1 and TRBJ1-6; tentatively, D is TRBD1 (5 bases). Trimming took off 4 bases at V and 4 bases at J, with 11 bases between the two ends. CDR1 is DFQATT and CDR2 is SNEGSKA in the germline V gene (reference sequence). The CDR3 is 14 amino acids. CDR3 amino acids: CSAKDSSYNSPLHF. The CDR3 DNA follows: TGCAGTGCTAAAGACAGCTCTTATAATTCACCCCTCCACTTT.

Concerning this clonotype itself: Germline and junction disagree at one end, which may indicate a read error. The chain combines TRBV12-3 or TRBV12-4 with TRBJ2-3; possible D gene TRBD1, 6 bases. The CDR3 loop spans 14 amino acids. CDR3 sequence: CACSFNRVADTQYF. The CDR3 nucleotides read TGTGCCTGCAGTTTTAACAGGGTGGCAGATACGCAGTATTTT.

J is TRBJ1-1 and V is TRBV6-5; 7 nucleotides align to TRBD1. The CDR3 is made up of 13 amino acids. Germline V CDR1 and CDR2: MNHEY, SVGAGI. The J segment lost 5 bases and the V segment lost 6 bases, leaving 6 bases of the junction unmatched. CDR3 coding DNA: TGTGCCAGCAGACGGACAGGAAGAACTGAAGCTTTCTTT. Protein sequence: CASRRTGRTEAFF.

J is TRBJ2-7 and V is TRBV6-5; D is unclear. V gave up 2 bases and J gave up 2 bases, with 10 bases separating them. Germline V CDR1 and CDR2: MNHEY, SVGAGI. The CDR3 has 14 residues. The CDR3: CASSYEHGAYEQYF. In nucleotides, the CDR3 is TGTGCCAGCAGTTACGAGCACGGTGCCTACGAGCAGTACTTC.

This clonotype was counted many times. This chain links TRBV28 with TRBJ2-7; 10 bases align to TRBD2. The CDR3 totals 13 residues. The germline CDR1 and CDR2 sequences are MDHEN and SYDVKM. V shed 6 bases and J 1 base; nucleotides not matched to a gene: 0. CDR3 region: CASRTSGSYEQYF. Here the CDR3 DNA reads TGTGCCAGCAGGACTAGCGGGTCCTACGAGCAGTACTTC.

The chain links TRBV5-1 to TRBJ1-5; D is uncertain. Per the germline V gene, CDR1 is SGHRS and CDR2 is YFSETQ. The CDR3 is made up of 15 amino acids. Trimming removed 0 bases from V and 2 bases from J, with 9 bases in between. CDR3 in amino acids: CASSLGVAGNQPQHF. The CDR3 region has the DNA TGCGCCAGCAGCTTGGGCGTAGCGGGCAATCAGCCCCAGCATTTT.

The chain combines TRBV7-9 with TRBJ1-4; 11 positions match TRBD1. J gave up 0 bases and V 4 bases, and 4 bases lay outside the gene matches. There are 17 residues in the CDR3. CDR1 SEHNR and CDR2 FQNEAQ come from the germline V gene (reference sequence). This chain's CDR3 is CASSYGQGATTNEKLFF. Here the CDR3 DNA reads TGTGCCAGCAGCTATGGACAGGGGGCAACAACTAATGAAAAACTGTTTTTT.

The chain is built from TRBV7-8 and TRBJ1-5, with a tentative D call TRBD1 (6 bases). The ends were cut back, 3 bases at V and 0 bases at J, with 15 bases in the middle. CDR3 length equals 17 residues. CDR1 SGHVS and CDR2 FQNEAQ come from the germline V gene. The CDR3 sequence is CASSFAPGVYSNQPQHF. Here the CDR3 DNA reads TGTGCCAGCAGCTTTGCGCCAGGGGTTTATAGCAATCAGCCCCAGCATTTT.

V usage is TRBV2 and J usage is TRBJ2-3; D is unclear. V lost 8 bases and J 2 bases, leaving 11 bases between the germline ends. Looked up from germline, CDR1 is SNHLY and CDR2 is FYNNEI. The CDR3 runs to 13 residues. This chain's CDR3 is CASGGLSTDTQYF. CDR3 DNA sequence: TGTGCCAGCGGCGGTCTGTCCACAGATACGCAGTATTTT.

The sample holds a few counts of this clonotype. In DNA form, the CDR3 reads TGTGCCAGCAGCTACGGACTAGCCGGCCACACAGATACGCAGTATTTT. Translated, it gives CASSYGLAGHTDTQYF. The chain links TRBV7-2 to TRBJ2-3, with 8 bases that match TRBD2. This CDR3 has 16 amino acids. Per the germline V gene, CDR1 is SGHTA and CDR2 is FQGNSA. With 4 bases clipped from V and 2 bases from J, the junction kept 8 bases outside the gene matches.

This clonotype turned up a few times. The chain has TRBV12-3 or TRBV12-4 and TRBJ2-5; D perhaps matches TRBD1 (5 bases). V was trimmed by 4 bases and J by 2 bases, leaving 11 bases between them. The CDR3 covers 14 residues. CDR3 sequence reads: CASSWGFTQETQYF. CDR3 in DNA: TGTGCCAGCAGTTGGGGCTTCACGCAAGAGACCCAGTACTTC.

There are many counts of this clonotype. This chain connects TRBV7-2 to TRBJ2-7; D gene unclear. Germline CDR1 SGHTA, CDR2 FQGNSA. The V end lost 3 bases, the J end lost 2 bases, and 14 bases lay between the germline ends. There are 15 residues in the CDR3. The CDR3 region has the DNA TGTGCCAGCAGCTTGGTCGGAGTATCAGCCTACGAGCAGTACTTC. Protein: CASSLVGVSAYEQYF.

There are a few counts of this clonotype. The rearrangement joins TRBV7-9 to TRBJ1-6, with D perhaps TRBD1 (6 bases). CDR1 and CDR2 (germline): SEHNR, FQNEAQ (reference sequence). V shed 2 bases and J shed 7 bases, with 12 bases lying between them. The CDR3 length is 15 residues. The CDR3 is CASSLRRQGNSPLHF. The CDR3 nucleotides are TGTGCCAGCAGCTTACGGCGGCAGGGGAATTCACCCCTCCACTTT.

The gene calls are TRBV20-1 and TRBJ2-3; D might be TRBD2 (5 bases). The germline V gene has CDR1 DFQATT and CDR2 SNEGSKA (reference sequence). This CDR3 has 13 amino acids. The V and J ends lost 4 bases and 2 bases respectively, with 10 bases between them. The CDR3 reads CSATKRTTDTQYF. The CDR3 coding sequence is TGCAGTGCTACTAAGCGGACCACAGATACGCAGTATTTT.

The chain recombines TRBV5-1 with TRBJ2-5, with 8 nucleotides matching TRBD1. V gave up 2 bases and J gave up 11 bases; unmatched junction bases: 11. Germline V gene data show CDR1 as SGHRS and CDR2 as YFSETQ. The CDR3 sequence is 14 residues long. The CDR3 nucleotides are TGCGCCAGCAGCTTACGAGACAGGGGCTGGGAGCAGTACTTC. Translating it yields CASSLRDRGWEQYF.